The source of this T cell receptor (beta chain) is a study of breast tumors, draining lymph nodes, adjacent tissues. This CDR3 is 14 amino acids long. V was clipped by 4 bases and J by 4 bases; unmatched bases: 4. This clonotype occurred many times. The target antigen is unknown. TCRdb re-analysed the multiplex PCR reads in MiXCR, keeping a single row per CDR3 protein. Of 60,000 to 75,000 distinct CDR3 sequences listed, 45% to 60% are singletons. Findings and limits, study-wide: Data only fit, rather than demonstrated, lymph node origin of most tumor T cells. Tumor and nontumor repertoires were significantly more similar in luminal-like than in basal-like breast cancer.

Sample: breast tumor tissue. This clonotype was sampled from a female donor with breast cancer. Some clones in this sample may be carry-over from other donors' samples. The J gene is TRBJ2-7, the V gene TRBV12-3 or TRBV12-4, with 10 nucleotides matching TRBD1. CDR3 region: CASSSTGGFYEQYF. Here the CDR3 DNA reads TGTGCCAGCAGTTCGACAGGGGGCTTTTACGAGCAGTACTTC.